This TCR beta chain was captured in a study of CD8 T cells in Susac syndrome. RNA in amounts of roughly 0.45 to 1 ug was reverse transcribed with random hexamers. Amplification of TCR beta CDR3 spanned 54 Vbeta and 13 Jbeta via immunoSEQ multiplex PCR. Each CDR3 protein gets one entry after TCRdb re-called the immunoSEQ multiplex PCR reads with MiXCR. Here the sample spans about 200,000 distinct CDR3 sequences, 92% being singletons. General observations from the study: The authors acknowledged that their TCR sequencing and HLA analysis involved a relatively small number of individuals.

Sequencing of TCR beta, carried out with a high-throughput approach, was applied to CD8+ and CD4+ T cells from the blood. Isolation of CD8+ and CD4+ T cells was performed negatively, whereas enrichment of TEMRA cells was done by FACS. Germline V gene lookup returns CDR1 SGHDT and CDR2 YYEEEE. The junction had 17 bases not matched to a gene; V was cut back by 3 bases and J by 5 bases. The CDR3 contains 18 residues. A note on this clonotype: Its cognate antigen is unknown.

The sequence was obtained from a human donor with multiple sclerosis. The V call is TRBV5-6, the J call TRBJ2-1; 7 nucleotides align to TRBD1. Sequencing was performed on CD8+ T cells from PBMCs. As DNA, the CDR3 is TGTGCCAGCAGCTCCGACCCTCGGACAAGTCAGGGGGACAATGAGCAGTTCTTC. This sequence encodes CASSSDPRTSQGDNEQFF.